The clone carrying this T cell receptor (beta chain) was recorded at least ten times. This entry belongs to a study of naive and memory T cell subsets. The treatment is: skin biopsy from PPD injection site in Mantoux-positive individual. An oligonucleotide containing a UMI was ligated to the 3' end of TCR cDNA. V was pared by 2 bases and J by 7 bases, with 9 bases of the junction left unmatched. This CDR3 contains 15 residues. The V gene's germline CDR1 is SGDLS and CDR2 YYNGEE. Four PCR rounds used nested alpha and beta constant region primers plus the SP2 primer. A single record per CDR3 protein comes from TCRdb applying MiXCR to the UMI-ligation and nested PCR reads. The profile shows under 25,000 distinct CDR3 sequences, 6% of them singletons.

This chain connects TRBV9 to TRBJ2-1, with 7 bases identical to TRBD2. The clonotype originates from an adult in good health. Sample: skin, taken from a tuberculin skin test site. CDR3 loop: CASSVGGRGGNEQFF. As DNA, the CDR3 is TGTGCCAGCAGCGTGGGCGGGAGAGGAGGTAATGAGCAGTTCTTC.